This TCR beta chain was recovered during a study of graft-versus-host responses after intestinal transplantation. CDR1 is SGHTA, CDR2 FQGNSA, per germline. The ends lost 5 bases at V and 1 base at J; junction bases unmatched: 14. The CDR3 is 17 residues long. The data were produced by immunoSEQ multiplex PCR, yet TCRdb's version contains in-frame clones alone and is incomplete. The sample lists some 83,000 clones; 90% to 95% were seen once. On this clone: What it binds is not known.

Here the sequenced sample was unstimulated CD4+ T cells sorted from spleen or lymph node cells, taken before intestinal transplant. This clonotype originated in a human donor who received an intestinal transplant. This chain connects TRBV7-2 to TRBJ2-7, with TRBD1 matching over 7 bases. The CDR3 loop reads CASSRLRPGTESYEQYF. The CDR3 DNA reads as TGTGCCAGCAGCCGCCTGCGTCCCGGGACAGAATCCTACGAGCAGTACTTC.